This T cell receptor beta chain was captured in a study of blood T cell repertoires in COVID-19. Study context: Collection of acute and convalescent COVID-19 samples took place in the United States, Italy and Spain. PBMCs, B-cell-depleted T cells, or T cells were the source of the cDNA or gDNA that made up the material.

Methods used by the authors: Amplification with reference gene primers provided the estimates of nucleated cell counts. Method: immunoSEQ multiplex PCR; TCRdb's copy keeps in-frame clones and lacks some. V and J calls and clone size are copied from that table; D and trimming were computed from the DNA. The sample yields 150,000 or so clones, 80% to 90% seen once. The CDR3 sequence is 16 residues long. Deletions cut 3 bases from V and 0 bases from J, with 13 bases between. CDR1 and CDR2 (germline): SGHRS, YFSETQ. The receptor was derived from a woman between 50 and 59 years old in a cohort sampled during active or convalescent COVID-19. Sequenced: peripheral blood. The chain links TRBV5-1 to TRBJ1-3; D is ambiguous. The chain's CDR3 is CASSSDMRTSGNTIYF. The CDR3, as DNA: TGCGCCAGCAGCTCCGACATGCGAACCTCTGGAAACACCATATATTTT.